This T cell receptor beta chain was retrieved from a study of OX40 agonist ivuxolimab in advanced cancers. Comments on this clone: What it recognizes is unknown.

It was autoimmune disease history or systemic immunosuppression that excluded patients. Study-wide results and limits: The investigators did not determine what antigen specificity the expanded peripheral T cells had. Expanded clones were, on average, more numerous in CD8+ T cells than in CD4+. Low normalized T-cell clonal expansion also characterized some of the nonresponders.

Clones were read by immunoSEQ multiplex PCR, and TCRdb kept only the in-frame ones, dropping some. Of 55,000 to 70,000 clones listed, 83% were seen once; the top ten hold approximately 3.1%. CDR1 SGHVS and CDR2 FNYEAQ come from the germline V gene. V dropped 2 bases and J dropped 6 bases, with 8 bases sitting between them. This CDR3 has 13 residues. The clonotype comes from an adult with an advanced solid tumor such as melanoma, head and neck, liver or kidney cancer. The chain has TRBV7-6 and TRBJ1-5; D remains unclear. The sequencing used CD4+ or CD8+ T cells sorted from blood, collected in a trial of the OX40 agonist ivuxolimab. The DNA for the CDR3 is TGTGCCAGCAGCTTAAGCGGCCTTCAGCCCCAGCATTTT. Its translation: CASSLSGLQPQHF.